These 29 T cell receptor beta chains were sequenced from one sample in a study of blood T cell repertoires in COVID-19. Profiling relied on immunoSEQ multiplex PCR, and the TCRdb table lists in-frame clones only, not all of them. The sample consists of under 250,000 clones, around four fifths of them appearing once. Sequenced sample: peripheral blood. Every receptor here comes from a woman aged 70-85 years with COVID-19, enrolled during active disease.

The J gene is TRBJ2-7, the V gene TRBV29-1, with 9 bases fitting TRBD1. The CDR3 extends over 14 amino acids. V lost 7 bases to trimming and J lost 3 bases; unmatched junction nucleotides: 10. Germline V gene sequence: CDR1 SQVTM, CDR2 ANQGSEA. CDR3 amino acids: CSAARGQGGYEQYF. The DNA for the CDR3 is TGCAGCGCCGCGCGGGGACAGGGAGGCTACGAGCAGTACTTC.

This chain connects TRBV19 to TRBJ1-6, with 8 bases lining up with TRBD1. From germline, CDR1 is LNHDA and CDR2 SQIVND (reference sequence). This CDR3 region has 14 residues. The junction had 4 bases not matched to a gene; V was cut back by 8 bases and J by 4 bases. The CDR3 protein is CASRQGLYNSPLHF. DNA for the CDR3: TGTGCCAGTCGACAGGGGCTTTATAATTCACCCCTCCACTTT.

The chain has TRBV5-8 and TRBJ2-1, with 10 bases matching TRBD2. Looked up from germline, CDR1 is SGHTS and CDR2 is YDEGEE. The CDR3 length is 17 residues. With V trimmed by 0 bases and J by 8 bases, 11 bases remained unmatched. Here the CDR3 DNA reads TGTGCCAGCAGCTTGGCCAGACGAGCGGGAGGGTTAGATGAGCAGTTCTTC. Protein product: CASSLARRAGGLDEQFF.

This clone was seen just once. This chain links TRBV19 with TRBJ2-1; 8 bases agree with TRBD2. The CDR3 consists of 17 residues. Germline V CDR1 and CDR2: LNHDA, SQIVND (reference sequence). V lost 6 bases and J lost 4; bases outside the gene matches: 14. The CDR3 DNA sequence: TGTGCCAGTAGAGGGACTAGTGGTGTTCGTGAGTACAATGAGCAGTTCTTC. This gives the protein CASRGTSGVREYNEQFF.

The chain joins TRBV12-3 or TRBV12-4 to TRBJ1-1, with D unclear. The CDR3 has 13 amino acids. Deletions cut 5 bases from V and 1 base from J, with 8 bases between. The CDR3 here is CASSPRQNTEAFF. In DNA, the CDR3 is TGTGCCAGCAGTCCCCGACAGAACACTGAAGCTTTCTTT.

In nucleotides, the CDR3 is TGTGCCAGCTCACCACCGGAACTAGCGGGACCAGAGACCCAGTACTTC. Translated: CASSPPELAGPETQYF. This chain connects TRBV18 to TRBJ2-5; 10 bases match TRBD2. This CDR3 has 16 amino acids. Germline V gives CDR1 KGHSH, CDR2 LQKENI. With V trimmed by 0 bases and J by 4 bases, 5 bases remained unmatched.

This chain connects TRBV6-4 to TRBJ2-3; TRBD2 is a possible D gene (5 bases). CDR3 length equals 16 residues. The V and J ends lost 5 bases and 2 bases respectively, with 17 bases between them. CDR1 MRHNA and CDR2 SNTAGT come from the germline V gene. This CDR3 reads CASSPLLESPTDTQYF. DNA for the CDR3: TGTGCCAGCAGTCCTCTACTAGAGTCCCCCACAGATACGCAGTATTTT.

V and J are TRBV2 and TRBJ2-2, with 7 nucleotides matching TRBD2. Looked up from germline, CDR1 is SNHLY and CDR2 is FYNNEI. This CDR3 contains 16 residues. Trimming took 3 bases from V and 7 from J; bases not matched to a gene: 11. The CDR3 coding sequence is TGTGCCAGCAGTGACGTCGTCCTAGCGGTTAACGGGGAGCTGTTTTTT. Translating gives CASSDVVLAVNGELFF.

V and J are TRBV3-1 (or the pseudogene TRBV3-2) and TRBJ2-1; 8 nucleotides agree with TRBD1. Germline V gene lookup returns CDR1 LGHDT and CDR2 YNNKEL (reference sequence). This CDR3 region has 15 residues. J gave up 9 bases and V 1 base, and 8 bases lay outside the gene matches. The CDR3 DNA follows: TGTGCCAGCAGCCAAGTCGGGACAGGTATCAGTGAGCAGTTCTTC. Translation: CASSQVGTGISEQFF.

The CDR3 region has the DNA TGTGCCAGCAGTCACAGGGAGCCCCCCCAGTTCTTC. It translates to CASSHREPPQFF. This chain connects TRBV12-3 or TRBV12-4 to TRBJ2-1; D possibly corresponds to TRBD1 (6 bases). CDR3 length: 12 amino acids. Trimming took 5 bases from V and 13 from J, leaving 15 bases between them.

The chain has TRBV18 and TRBJ2-2; no clear D. Trimming removed 3 bases from V and 7 bases from J, with 9 bases in between. The CDR3 runs 13 residues. Germline CDR1 KGHSH, CDR2 LQKENI. This chain's CDR3 is CASSPLFGGELFF. The DNA of the CDR3 is TGTGCCAGCTCACCCCTATTCGGCGGGGAGCTGTTTTTT.

V and J are TRBV27 and TRBJ1-2; the match to TRBD1 covers 9 bases. V shed 4 bases and J 4 bases; nucleotides not matched to a gene: 7. There are 15 residues in the CDR3. Germline V CDR1 and CDR2: MNHEY, SMNVEV (reference sequence). The CDR3 coding sequence is TGTGCCAGCAGTTCCCAGGGACAGGGAATCTATGGCTACACCTTC. Amino acid sequence: CASSSQGQGIYGYTF.

This chain connects TRBV6-6 to TRBJ2-7; TRBD2 matches at 14 bases. This CDR3 has 16 residues. Trimming took 4 bases from V and 4 from J; bases not matched to a gene: 6. The germline V gene encodes CDR1 MNHNY and CDR2 SVGAGI (reference sequence). In DNA form, the CDR3 reads TGTGCCAGCAGTTCCCGAGGGACTAGCGGGGGTTACGAGCAGTACTTC. The encoded protein is CASSSRGTSGGYEQYF.

The genes are TRBV3-1 (or the pseudogene TRBV3-2) and TRBJ1-1; 7 bases are a match to TRBD1. V was pared by 2 bases and J by 7 bases, with 1 base of the junction left unmatched. The germline V gene has CDR1 LGHDT and CDR2 YNNKEL (reference sequence). The CDR3 has 12 amino acids. CDR3 sequence reads: CASSQRTGEAFF. The CDR3 nucleotides are TGTGCCAGCAGCCAACGGACAGGTGAAGCTTTCTTT.

With regard to this clone: Different DNA sequences within this sample yield the same CDR3. The chain joins TRBV7-9 to TRBJ2-5, with 7 bases matching TRBD2. V lost 1 base and J lost 5; bases outside the gene matches: 4. Germline loops: CDR1 SEHNR, CDR2 FQNEAQ (reference sequence). The CDR3 is 14 residues long. CDR3 nucleotides: TGTGCCAGCAGCTTAGGACTAGCCGGGGAGACCCAGTACTTC. It yields the protein CASSLGLAGETQYF.

Only a few counts were recorded for this clone. The chain employs TRBV27 and TRBJ2-3; D ambiguous. Per germline, CDR1 MNHEY and CDR2 SMNVEV (reference sequence). This CDR3 comprises 15 residues. Trimming cost V 0 bases and J 3 bases, with 10 bases left between them. This chain's CDR3 is CASSLSRRNTDTQYF. CDR3 DNA sequence: TGTGCCAGCAGTTTATCGCGCAGGAATACAGATACGCAGTATTTT.

The V and J genes are TRBV6-4 and TRBJ1-4, with 7 bases fitting TRBD1. V shed 0 bases, J shed 3 bases, and the junction held 4 bases outside the gene matches. CDR1 and CDR2 from the germline V gene are MRHNA and SNTAGT. The CDR3 covers 16 residues. CDR3 sequence (DNA): TGTGCCAGCAGTGACTCCCTAACAGGGGCTAATGAAAAACTGTTTTTT. This encodes CASSDSLTGANEKLFF.

The J gene is TRBJ2-2, the V gene TRBV2; 9 bases map to TRBD1. V trimming: 6 bases; J trimming: 7 bases; junction bases outside the gene matches: 12. This CDR3 contains 16 residues. Germline V CDR1 and CDR2: SNHLY, FYNNEI. This chain's CDR3 is CASSGPGTGIGGELFF. The CDR3 nucleotides read TGTGCCAGCAGCGGTCCCGGGACAGGGATTGGCGGGGAGCTGTTTTTT.

The V call is TRBV7-2, the J call TRBJ1-1; 7 nucleotides align to TRBD1. Germline loops: CDR1 SGHTA, CDR2 FQGNSA. V lost 5 bases to trimming and J lost 2 bases; unmatched junction nucleotides: 5. This CDR3 has 14 residues. The CDR3 loop is CASSLRDSNTEAFF. CDR3 bases: TGTGCCAGCAGCCTCCGGGACAGCAACACTGAAGCTTTCTTT.

This sequence joins TRBV5-1 and TRBJ1-2; tentative D call: TRBD1 (5 bases). The ends were cut back, 0 bases at V and 4 bases at J, with 13 bases in the middle. The CDR3 loop spans 15 amino acids. Germline V gene lookup returns CDR1 SGHRS and CDR2 YFSETQ. CDR3 sequence: CASSLDNSGGYGYTF. The CDR3 DNA reads TGCGCCAGCAGCTTGGACAACTCGGGGGGCTATGGCTACACCTTC.

This sequence joins TRBV27 and TRBJ2-1; 11 nucleotides agree with TRBD2. The CDR3 consists of 16 residues. V lost 3 bases, J lost 9 bases, and 10 bases stayed unmatched. Germline CDR1 and CDR2: MNHEY and SMNVEV (reference sequence). The chain's CDR3 is CASSFLSLAGDGEQFF. The CDR3 DNA reads as TGTGCCAGCAGTTTCTTATCACTAGCGGGAGATGGTGAGCAGTTCTTC.

This chain connects TRBV19 to TRBJ2-3, with TRBD2 matching over 9 bases. There are 16 residues in the CDR3. The J segment lost 1 base and the V segment lost 4 bases, leaving 6 bases of the junction unmatched. Germline values: CDR1 LNHDA, CDR2 SQIVND (reference sequence). The CDR3 region is CASSNLRTSGTDTQYF. Written as DNA, the CDR3 is TGTGCCAGTAGTAATCTACGGACTAGCGGCACAGATACGCAGTATTTT.

The chain combines TRBV18 with TRBJ1-2; TRBD1 might be the D (6 bases). Germline CDR1 is KGHSH and CDR2 is LQKENI. The V end was cut by 4 bases, the J end by 5 bases, with 17 bases between. CDR3 length: 15 residues. Here the CDR3 reads CASSRAQGGGYGYTF. In DNA form, the CDR3 reads TGTGCCAGCTCACGGGCACAGGGCGGCGGGTATGGCTACACCTTC. Based on the CDR3 plus reference TRBV18 and TRBJ1-2, the full variable domain is NAGVMQNPRHLVRRRGQEARLRCSPMKGHSHVYWYRQLPEEGLKFMVYLQKENIIDESGMPKERFSAEFPKEGPSILRIQQVVRGDSAAYFCASSRAQGGGYGYTFGSGTRLTVV.

The chain combines TRBV9 with TRBJ1-3, with D hard to call. The V gene lost 2 bases and the J gene lost 1 base, with 7 bases spanning the gap. The CDR3 runs 14 residues. Germline CDR1 is SGDLS and CDR2 is YYNGEE. The CDR3 sequence is CASSVISSGNTIYF. The CDR3 DNA reads as TGTGCCAGCAGCGTGATCAGTTCTGGAAACACCATATATTTT. Drawing the rest from reference TRBV9 and TRBJ1-3, the complete variable domain is DSGVTQTPKHLITATGQRVTLRCSPRSGDLSVYWYQQSLDQGLQFLIQYYNGEERAKGNILERFSAQQFPDLHSELNLSSLELGDSALYFCASSVISSGNTIYFGEGSWLTVV.

The J gene is TRBJ1-2, the V gene TRBV30; no clear D gene. The germline V and J ends were trimmed by 4 bases and 3 bases, with 15 bases remaining between them. Germline CDR1 and CDR2: GTSNPN and SVGIG (reference sequence). The CDR3 sequence is 14 residues long. In nucleotides, the CDR3 is TGTGCCTGGATCCGGGAGAACGGGGACTATGGCTACACCTTC. Protein sequence: CAWIRENGDYGYTF.

The V gene is TRBV2, the J gene TRBJ2-2; 9 nucleotides line up with TRBD1. Germline CDR1 is SNHLY and CDR2 is FYNNEI. V dropped 5 bases and J dropped 6; count of bases not matched to a gene: 4. This CDR3 has 14 amino acids. The chain's CDR3 is CASSFTGGPGELFF. The CDR3 nucleotides read TGTGCCAGCAGTTTTACAGGGGGCCCCGGGGAGCTGTTTTTT.

As to this clone: The same CDR3 also results from other DNA sequences found in this sample. J is TRBJ2-3 and V is TRBV28; 16 positions agree with TRBD2. After removal of 8 bases from V and 5 bases from J, the junction contained 4 bases not matched to a gene. This CDR3 contains 15 residues. The V gene's germline CDR1 is MDHEN and CDR2 SYDVKM. CDR3 DNA sequence: TGTGCCAGCGGGACTAGCGGGAGGGCCAGAGATACGCAGTATTTT. Translation: CASGTSGRARDTQYF.

As DNA, the CDR3 is TGCGCCAGCAGCTTGGCCATGGGACAGGGAAACATTCAGTACTTC. The encoded protein is CASSLAMGQGNIQYF. This rearrangement joins TRBV5-1 to TRBJ2-4; 9 nucleotides align to TRBD1. Germline CDR1 reads SGHRS; CDR2 reads YFSETQ. The V segment lost 0 bases and the J segment 6 bases; nucleotides outside the gene matches: 4. The CDR3 length is 15 residues.

This rearrangement joins TRBV28 to TRBJ1-1; D not certain. V gave up 3 bases and J gave up 0 bases, with 17 bases separating them. CDR3 length equals 17 residues. The germline V gene encodes CDR1 MDHEN and CDR2 SYDVKM. The chain's CDR3 is CASSLAGLRVVNTEAFF. The DNA of the CDR3 is TGTGCCAGCAGTTTGGCGGGCCTTCGAGTGGTGAACACTGAAGCTTTCTTT. Full variable domain (outside the CDR3, taken from reference TRBV28 and TRBJ1-1): DVKVTQSSRYLVKRTGEKVFLECVQDMDHENMFWYRQDPGLGLRLIYFSYDVKMKEKGDIPEGYSVSREKKERFSLILESASTNQTSMYLCASSLAGLRVVNTEAFFGQGTRLTVV.